The rows below give T cell receptor beta chains drawn from one sample of a study of response to subunit inactivated influenza vaccine. One entry per CDR3 protein, called by TCRdb with MiXCR from the RT-PCR reads. The sample contains roughly 710,000 distinct CDR3 sequences, around 15% of which appear only once. The sample here was PBMCs from blood, taken less than 15 days before vaccination. The receptors originated from a man between 45 and 60 years old who received an inactivated influenza vaccine. CDR3s include the opening cysteine and the closing phenylalanine or tryptophan. The D gene is left open where the match is weak.

j_call,v_call,d_call,cdr3_aa
TRBJ2-2,TRBV5-6,TRBD2,CASSFLAVANTGELFF
TRBJ2-5,TRBV5-1,TRBD2,CASSLAPTSGYQETQYF
TRBJ2-1,TRBV28,TRBD1,CASSRSGQAIHNEQFF
TRBJ2-5,TRBV20-1,TRBD1,CSATRGTGGRETQYF
TRBJ2-2,TRBV20-1,TRBD2,CSARDARLAEAGELFF
TRBJ2-7,TRBV20-1,TRBD1,CSAQGQGAEQYF
TRBJ1-1,TRBV3-1,NA,CASSGRQGSEAFF
TRBJ1-2,TRBV10-3,TRBD1,CAISEGQGAGGYTF
TRBJ2-2,TRBV11-2,NA,CASSLDRALTGELFF
TRBJ2-7,TRBV12-3/TRBV12-4,NA,CASSLATRVRGSYEQYF
TRBJ2-2,TRBV5-4,TRBD1,CASSLDRGPDTGELFF
TRBJ2-5,TRBV7-9,NA,CASSLFLESRETQYF
TRBJ2-1,TRBV11-2,NA,CASSVQLNRQQFF
TRBJ2-3,TRBV4-1,NA,CASSPDGGFTDTQYF
TRBJ2-4,TRBV5-5,NA,CASSLAQGRAKNIQYF
TRBJ2-7,TRBV20-1,NA,CSARDANRDEQYF
TRBJ2-7,TRBV7-8,NA,CASSLEEGRASYEQYF
TRBJ2-1,TRBV15,TRBD2,CATSPSGREYIYNEQFF
TRBJ2-1,TRBV6-1,NA,CASSGQVYNEQFF
TRBJ2-1,TRBV4-3,NA,CASSQVNGNEQFF
TRBJ2-7,TRBV5-1,TRBD1,CASSLGTGQVYEQYF
TRBJ2-4,TRBV6-2/TRBV6-3,NA,CASSAGWRVLLAKNIQYF
TRBJ2-2,TRBV12-3/TRBV12-4,NA,CASSLNPPATHGGELFF
TRBJ2-7,TRBV7-9,NA,CASSSTLDYEQYF
TRBJ1-5,TRBV4-2,NA,CASSQEWGRGQPQHF
TRBJ2-1,TRBV28,TRBD2,CASRSGGDTYHEQFF
TRBJ2-1,TRBV5-1,NA,CASSLRGQGTHNEQFF
TRBJ2-5,TRBV7-9,TRBD1,CASRKQGVQETQYF